This T cell receptor (beta chain) was sequenced for a study of blood T cell repertoires in COVID-19 (dated by TCRdb to about 2020). Describing the broader study: The collaborator samples originated in the United States, Italy and Spain and spanned the acute and convalescent phases of COVID-19. The material from the prospective study consisted of cDNA or gDNA derived from T cells, B-cell-depleted T cells, or PBMCs. The dataset comprised deeply sampled blood TCRbeta repertoires from subjects exposed to, actively infected with, or recovered from COVID-19. The repertoires were released in a freely available public database meant as a resource for research on the immune response to SARS-CoV-2. The samples were drawn from the first 160 participants of the ongoing ImmuneRACE study and from 1,254 subjects provided by 6 global collaborators. The sample metadata nearly always contained a de-identified subject ID, COVID-19 status, age in years and sex. HLA class I and class II types, where available, came from metadata supplied by the sample provider rather than from assay-based typing. The investigation overall reported the following: The amount of clinical and demographic metadata varied by source and participant and was provided uncurated.

Enrolling through a virtual design, the prospective study's participants ranged in age from roughly 18 to 95 years and lived across more than 20 United States geographic areas. In the prospective study, participants were assigned to cohorts based on the clinical history participants reported in a screening survey and a study questionnaire. Recovered participants in ImmuneRACE Cohort 3 were defined by two consecutive negative NP/OP PCR tests, clearance by a healthcare professional, or resolution of symptoms. In the prospective study, whole blood, serum and a nasopharyngeal or oropharyngeal swab were collected from each participant by mobile phlebotomists. Prospective study participants could optionally give additional blood draws and questionnaires over an approximately two-month period. Before DNA extraction, blood samples from the prospective study were shipped at room temperature or frozen. The immunoSEQ Assay, a bias-controlled multiplex PCR, was used to amplify TCRbeta CDR3 regions from genomic DNA. Regarding the original processing steps: Nucleated cell counts per sample were estimated from amplification of reference gene primers within the assay. Sequence reads were collapsed and filtered to measure the absolute abundance of every unique TCRbeta CDR3 rearrangement. For each sample, productive Simpson clonality was calculated by taking the square root of Simpson's diversity index across productive rearrangements. TCRdb carries this immuneACCESS record with in-frame sequences only. Its versions omit some clonotypes, under half of them owing to an unresolved V gene in the studies checked, with the rest unexplained. V, J and clone size are those of that table, while D and trimming were read from the DNA. This sample has around 150,000 clones in its table, and nearly 80% of those were observed once. The biggest ten clones account for about 3.2% of the sample.

Of note for this clone: No cognate antigen has been identified for it. No base quality information exists; no much larger clone differs at one position.

CDR1 and CDR2 are drawn from the germline V gene (reference sequence): SEHNR, FQNEAQ. Its CDR3 holds 14 amino acids, cysteine through phenylalanine. Only the CDR3 region is kept as DNA, spanning 42 bases read in frame from base 1. V is trimmed back by 3 bases and J by 12 bases, and the junction contains 6 bases that no gene match accounts for. The sequenced material came from PBMCs or T cells enriched from blood (not recorded which). This clonotype was sampled from a woman aged 45-60 years who had recovered from COVID-19. The chain employs TRBV7-9 and TRBJ1-6, with 9 bases matching TRBD1. The CDR3 has the sequence CASSLGQGQGPLHF. The sequence in DNA is TGTGCCAGCAGCTTGGGACAGGGCCAGGGACCCCTCCACTTT.